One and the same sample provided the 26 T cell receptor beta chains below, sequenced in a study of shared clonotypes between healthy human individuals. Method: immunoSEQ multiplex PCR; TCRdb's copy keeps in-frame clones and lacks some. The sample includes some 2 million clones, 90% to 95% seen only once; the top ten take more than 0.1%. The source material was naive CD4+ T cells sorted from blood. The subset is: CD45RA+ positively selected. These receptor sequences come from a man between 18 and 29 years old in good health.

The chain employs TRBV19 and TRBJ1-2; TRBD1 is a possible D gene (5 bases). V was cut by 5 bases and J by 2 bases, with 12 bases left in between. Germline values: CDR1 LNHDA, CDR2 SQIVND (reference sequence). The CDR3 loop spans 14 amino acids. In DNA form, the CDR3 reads TGTGCCAGTAGTCGGACACTTGAGAACTATGGCTACACCTTC. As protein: CASSRTLENYGYTF.

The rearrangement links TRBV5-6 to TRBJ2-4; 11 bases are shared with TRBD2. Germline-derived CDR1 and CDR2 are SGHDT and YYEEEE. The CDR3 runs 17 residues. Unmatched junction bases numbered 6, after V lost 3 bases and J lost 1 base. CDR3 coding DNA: TGTGCCAGCAGCTACATAGCGGGGGGGCTGGCCAAAAACATTCAGTACTTC. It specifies CASSYIAGGLAKNIQYF.

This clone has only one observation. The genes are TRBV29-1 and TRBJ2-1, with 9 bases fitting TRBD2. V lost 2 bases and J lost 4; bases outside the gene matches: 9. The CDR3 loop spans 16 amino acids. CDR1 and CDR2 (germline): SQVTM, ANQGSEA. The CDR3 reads CSVEPLRGGWYNEQFF. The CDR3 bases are TGCAGCGTTGAACCATTGCGGGGGGGCTGGTACAATGAGCAGTTCTTC.

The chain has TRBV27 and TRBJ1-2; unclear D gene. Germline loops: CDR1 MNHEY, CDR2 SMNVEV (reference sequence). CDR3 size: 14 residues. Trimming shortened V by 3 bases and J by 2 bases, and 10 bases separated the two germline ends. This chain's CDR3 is CASSFSASNYGYTF. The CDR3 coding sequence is TGTGCCAGCAGTTTTTCAGCCAGCAACTATGGCTACACCTTC.

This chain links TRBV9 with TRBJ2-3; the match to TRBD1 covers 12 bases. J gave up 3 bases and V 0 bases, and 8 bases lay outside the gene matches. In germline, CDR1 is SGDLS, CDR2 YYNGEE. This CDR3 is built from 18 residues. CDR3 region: CASSVGALGQGATDTQYF. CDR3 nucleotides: TGTGCCAGCAGCGTAGGCGCCTTGGGACAGGGGGCTACAGATACGCAGTATTTT.

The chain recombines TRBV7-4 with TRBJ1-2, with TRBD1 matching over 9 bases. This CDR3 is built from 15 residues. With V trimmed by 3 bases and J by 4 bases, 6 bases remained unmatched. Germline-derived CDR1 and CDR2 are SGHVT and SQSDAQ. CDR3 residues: CASSFPGQGSYGYTF. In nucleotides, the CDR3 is TGTGCCAGCAGCTTCCCGGGACAGGGATCCTATGGCTACACCTTC.

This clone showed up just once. The DNA for the CDR3 is TGTGCCAGCAGTTACGGTGGGGGAAGTGGGAACACTGAAGCTTTCTTT. Translation: CASSYGGGSGNTEAFF. The V call is TRBV6-5, the J call TRBJ1-1, with a weak D call TRBD1 (5 bases). CDR1 is MNHEY, CDR2 SVGAGI, per germline. The CDR3 consists of 16 residues. The V gene lost 2 bases and the J gene lost 1 base, with 14 bases spanning the gap.

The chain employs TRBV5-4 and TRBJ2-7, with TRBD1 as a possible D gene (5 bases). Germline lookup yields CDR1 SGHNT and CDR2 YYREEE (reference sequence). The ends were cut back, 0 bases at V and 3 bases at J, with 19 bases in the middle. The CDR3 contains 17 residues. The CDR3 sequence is CASSLGGASPLDYEQYF. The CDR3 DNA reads TGTGCCAGCAGCTTGGGTGGGGCCTCTCCCTTGGACTACGAGCAGTACTTC.

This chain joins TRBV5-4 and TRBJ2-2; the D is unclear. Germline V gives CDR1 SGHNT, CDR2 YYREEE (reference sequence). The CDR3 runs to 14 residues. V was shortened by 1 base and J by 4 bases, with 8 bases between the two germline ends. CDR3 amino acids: CASSLFQGTGELFF. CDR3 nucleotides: TGTGCCAGCAGCTTGTTTCAAGGCACCGGGGAGCTGTTTTTT.

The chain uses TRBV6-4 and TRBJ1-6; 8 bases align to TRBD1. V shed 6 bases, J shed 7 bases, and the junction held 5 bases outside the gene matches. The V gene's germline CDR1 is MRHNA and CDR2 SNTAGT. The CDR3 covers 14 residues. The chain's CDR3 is CASSATGDNSPLHF. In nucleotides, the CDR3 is TGTGCCAGCAGCGCGACAGGGGACAATTCACCCCTCCACTTT.

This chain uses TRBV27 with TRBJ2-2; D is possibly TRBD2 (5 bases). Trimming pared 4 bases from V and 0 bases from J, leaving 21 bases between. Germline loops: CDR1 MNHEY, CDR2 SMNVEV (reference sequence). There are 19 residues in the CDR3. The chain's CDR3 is CASSSSYIKRESNTGELFF. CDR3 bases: TGTGCCAGCAGTTCGTCCTACATCAAAAGGGAGTCGAACACCGGGGAGCTGTTTTTT.

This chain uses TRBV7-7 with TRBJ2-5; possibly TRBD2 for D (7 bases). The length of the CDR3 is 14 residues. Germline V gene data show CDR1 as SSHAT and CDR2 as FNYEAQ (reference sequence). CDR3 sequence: CASSLGGAQQTQYF. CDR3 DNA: TGTGCTAGCTCTCTTGGGGGGGCGCAGCAGACCCAGTACTTC.

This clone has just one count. CDR3 residues: CASSTPAGMNTEAFF. CDR3 bases: TGTGCCAGTTCGACCCCTGCAGGGATGAACACTGAAGCTTTCTTT. The J gene is TRBJ1-1, the V gene TRBV6-5; possible D gene TRBD1, 5 bases. Germline CDR1 and CDR2: MNHEY and SVGAGI. The germline V and J ends were trimmed by 9 bases and 0 bases, with 17 bases remaining between them. The CDR3 extends over 15 amino acids.

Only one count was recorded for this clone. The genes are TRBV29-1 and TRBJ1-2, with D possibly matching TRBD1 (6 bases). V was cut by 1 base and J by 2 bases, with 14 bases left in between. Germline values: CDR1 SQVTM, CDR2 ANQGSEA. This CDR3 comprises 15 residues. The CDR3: CSVEVVPTGNYGYTF. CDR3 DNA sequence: TGCAGCGTTGAAGTAGTCCCGACAGGAAACTATGGCTACACCTTC.

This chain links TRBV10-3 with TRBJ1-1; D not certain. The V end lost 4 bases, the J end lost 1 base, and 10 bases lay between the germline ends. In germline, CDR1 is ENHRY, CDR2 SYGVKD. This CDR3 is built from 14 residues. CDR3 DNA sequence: TGTGCCATCAGTGTGGCTGGAGCGAACACTGAAGCTTTCTTT. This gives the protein CAISVAGANTEAFF.

Here the CDR3 DNA reads TGTGCCAGCAGTACCCCCAGGGGGACTGAAGCTTTCTTT. This sequence encodes CASSTPRGTEAFF. The rearrangement joins TRBV28 to TRBJ1-1; 7 bases are shared with TRBD1. The V and J ends lost 5 bases and 5 bases, in that order; junction bases with no gene match: 5. Germline CDR1 MDHEN, CDR2 SYDVKM. The CDR3 covers 13 residues.

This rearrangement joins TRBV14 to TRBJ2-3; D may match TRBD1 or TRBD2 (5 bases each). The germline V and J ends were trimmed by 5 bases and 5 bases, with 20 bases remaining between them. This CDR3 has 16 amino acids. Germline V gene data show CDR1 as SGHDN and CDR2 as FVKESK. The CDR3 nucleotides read TGTGCCAGCAGCTCCAGGGACCGACTTTTGGGAGATACGCAGTATTTT. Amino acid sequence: CASSSRDRLLGDTQYF.

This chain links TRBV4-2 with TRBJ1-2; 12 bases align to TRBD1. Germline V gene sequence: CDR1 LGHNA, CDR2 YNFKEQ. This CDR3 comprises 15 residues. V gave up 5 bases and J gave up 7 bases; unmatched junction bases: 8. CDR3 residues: CASSSPGQGAGGYTF. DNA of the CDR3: TGTGCCAGCAGCTCCCCGGGACAGGGGGCCGGTGGCTACACCTTC.

In DNA, the CDR3 is TGTGCCAGCAGTCCGGGAACCTCCAATGAAAAACTGTTTTTT. This translates into CASSPGTSNEKLFF. The V gene is TRBV27, the J gene TRBJ1-4; D is unresolved. With 5 bases removed from V and 5 bases from J, the gap between germline ends came to 12 bases. Germline lookup yields CDR1 MNHEY and CDR2 SMNVEV (reference sequence). The CDR3 loop spans 14 amino acids. The variable domain in full, with the rest retrieved from reference TRBV27 and TRBJ1-4, is EAQVTQNPRYLITVTGKKLTVTCSQNMNHEYMSWYRQDPGLGLRQIYYSMNVEVTDKGDVPEGYKVSRKEKRNFPLILESPSPNQTSLYFCASSPGTSNEKLFFGSGTQLSVL.

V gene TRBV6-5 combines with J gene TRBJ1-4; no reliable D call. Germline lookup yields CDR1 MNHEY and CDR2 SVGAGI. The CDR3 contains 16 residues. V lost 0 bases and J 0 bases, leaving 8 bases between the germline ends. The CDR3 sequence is CASSYSGGTTNEKLFF. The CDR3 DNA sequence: TGTGCCAGCAGTTACTCTGGAGGGACAACTAATGAAAAACTGTTTTTT.

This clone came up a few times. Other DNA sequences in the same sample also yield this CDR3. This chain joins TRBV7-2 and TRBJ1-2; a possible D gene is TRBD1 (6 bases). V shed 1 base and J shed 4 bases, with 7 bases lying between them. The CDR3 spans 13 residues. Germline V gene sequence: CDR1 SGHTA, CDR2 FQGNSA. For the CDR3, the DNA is TGTGCCAGCAGCTTAGGGACAGCCTATGGCTACACCTTC. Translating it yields CASSLGTAYGYTF.

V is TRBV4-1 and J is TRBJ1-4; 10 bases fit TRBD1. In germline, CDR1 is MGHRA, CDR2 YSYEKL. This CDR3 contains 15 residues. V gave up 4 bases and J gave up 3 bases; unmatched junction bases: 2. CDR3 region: CASSPGQGANEKLFF. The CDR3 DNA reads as TGCGCCAGCAGCCCCGGACAGGGGGCTAATGAAAAACTGTTTTTT.

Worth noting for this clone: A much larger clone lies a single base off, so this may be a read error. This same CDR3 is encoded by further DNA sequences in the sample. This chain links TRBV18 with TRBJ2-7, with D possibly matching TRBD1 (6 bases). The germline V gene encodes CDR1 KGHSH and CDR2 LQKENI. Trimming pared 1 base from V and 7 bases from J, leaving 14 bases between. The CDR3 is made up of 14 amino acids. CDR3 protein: CASSPLGQGLEQYF. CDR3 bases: TGTGCCAGCTCACCACTGGGACAAGGATTAGAGCAGTACTTC.

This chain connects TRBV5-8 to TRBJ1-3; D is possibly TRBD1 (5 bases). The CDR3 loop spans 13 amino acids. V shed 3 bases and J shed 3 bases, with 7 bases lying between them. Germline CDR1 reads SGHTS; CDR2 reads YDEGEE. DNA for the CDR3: TGTGCCAGCAGCTCGGACATTGGAAACACCATATATTTT. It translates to CASSSDIGNTIYF.

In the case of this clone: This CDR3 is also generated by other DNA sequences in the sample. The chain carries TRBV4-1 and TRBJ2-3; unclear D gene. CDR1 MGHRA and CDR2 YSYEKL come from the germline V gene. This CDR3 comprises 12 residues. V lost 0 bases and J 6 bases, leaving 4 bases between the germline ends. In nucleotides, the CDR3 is TGCGCCAGCAGCCAAGAAGCGGATACGCAGTATTTT. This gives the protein CASSQEADTQYF.

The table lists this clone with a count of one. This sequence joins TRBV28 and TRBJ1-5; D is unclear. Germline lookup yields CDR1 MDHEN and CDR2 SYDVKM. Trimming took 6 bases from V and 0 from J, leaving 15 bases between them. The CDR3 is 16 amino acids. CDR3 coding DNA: TGTGCCAGCAGCATTAATCCTACGGTTAGCAATCAGCCCCAGCATTTT. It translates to CASSINPTVSNQPQHF.